A selection of T cell receptor beta chains follows, all from one sample in a study of OX40 agonist ivuxolimab in advanced cancers. The protocol was immunoSEQ multiplex PCR, while the TCRdb copy is restricted to in-frame clones and leaves out a portion. The profile covers tens of thousands of clones, with approximately 85% appearing a single time and 2% to 2.5% taken by the ten largest. Sequencing used CD4+ or CD8+ T cells sorted from blood, obtained in a trial of the OX40 agonist ivuxolimab. These receptors all come from an adult with an advanced solid tumor such as melanoma, head and neck, liver or kidney cancer. Each CDR3 is given with its conserved first and last residue. A D gene is named only where the DNA matches it firmly. Size values are once, few and many counts, or a class for expanded clones, and some rows have none.

J gene,V gene,clone size,D gene,CDR3 DNA,CDR3 protein
TRBJ1-5,TRBV28,NA,NA,TGTGCCAGCGTAGGCGGGACCCTGAATTCTCATCAGCCCCAGCATTTT,CASVGGTLNSHQPQHF
TRBJ1-6,TRBV27,NA,NA,TGTGCCAGCAGTCTCAGGGGCTTTGACTATAATTCACCCCTCCACTTT,CASSLRGFDYNSPLHF
TRBJ1-2,TRBV27,NA,NA,TGTGCCAGCAGTTTATCTCGGGCTAACTATGGCTACACCTTC,CASSLSRANYGYTF
TRBJ1-4,TRBV5-1,NA,NA,TGCGCCAGCAGCTTGGGGCCAGAGAATGAAAAACTGTTTTTT,CASSLGPENEKLFF
TRBJ1-1,TRBV6-6,NA,TRBD1,TGTGCCAGCAGTTACTCAGGACAGGGCCCCACCCCTGAAGCTTTCTTT,CASSYSGQGPTPEAFF
TRBJ2-3,TRBV10-1,NA,TRBD1,TGCGCCAGCAGTGAGGGGACAGGAGGAGATACGCAGTATTTT,CASSEGTGGDTQYF
TRBJ2-7,TRBV28,NA,NA,TGTGCCAGCTCAAACCGAGGGACCTACGAGCAGTACTTC,CASSNRGTYEQYF
TRBJ2-1,TRBV28,NA,TRBD1,TGTGCCAGCAGTTTGGGACAGCTCAATGAGCAGTTCTTC,CASSLGQLNEQFF
TRBJ1-2,TRBV28,NA,NA,TGTGCCAGCAGTCCGACGGGGAACTATGGCTACACCTTC,CASSPTGNYGYTF
TRBJ2-3,TRBV9,NA,TRBD2,TGTGCCAGCAGCGTAGCTCCCGGCGCCGGGGGGGGTACTAGCACAGATACGCAGTATTTT,CASSVAPGAGGGTSTDTQYF
TRBJ2-7,TRBV28,NA,NA,TGTGCCAGCAGTTTACTACGGTCAGCAGCCGAGCAGTACTTC,CASSLLRSAAEQYF
TRBJ1-1,TRBV6-1,NA,NA,TGTGCCAGCTATACTAAGAGCGCTTTGAACACTGAAGCTTTCTTT,CASYTKSALNTEAFF
TRBJ1-3,TRBV28,NA,NA,TGTGCCAGCACCACCGTTCGGACGGCTGGAAACACCATATATTTT,CASTTVRTAGNTIYF
TRBJ2-5,TRBV2,NA,NA,TGTGCCAGCAGTGTCCAGCGTACACAAGAGACCCAGTACTTC,CASSVQRTQETQYF
TRBJ2-3,TRBV2,NA,NA,TGTGCCAGCAGCGTGAACCCAGGGTCAGATACGCAGTATTTT,CASSVNPGSDTQYF
TRBJ2-1,TRBV7-2,NA,NA,TGTGCCAGCAGCTTAGACGGAGGGGGCGGGTACAATGAGCAGTTCTTC,CASSLDGGGGYNEQFF
TRBJ2-3,TRBV2,NA,NA,TGTGCCAGCCGGGACACAGTGTACACAGATACGCAGTATTTT,CASRDTVYTDTQYF
TRBJ2-5,TRBV12-2,NA,NA,TGTGCAAGTCGCTTAGGGGCACTACCCCTTGAAGAGACCCAGTACTTC,CASRLGALPLEETQYF
TRBJ2-4,TRBV11-2,NA,NA,TGTGCCAGCAGCCATTTAAGAGCAAAGGGGAACATTCAGTACTTC,CASSHLRAKGNIQYF
TRBJ1-1,TRBV6-1,NA,NA,TGTGCCAGCAGTAGGAGCATGAACACTGAAGCTTTCTTT,CASSRSMNTEAFF
TRBJ1-2,TRBV30,NA,NA,TGTGCCTGGAGGGGGAGCCGGGACGGCACTTTCTATGGCTACACCTTC,CAWRGSRDGTFYGYTF
TRBJ1-5,TRBV28,NA,NA,TGTGCCAGCACCGGTGAAGCTAGAAGGCGGTTTAGCAATCAGCCCCAGCATTTT,CASTGEARRRFSNQPQHF
TRBJ2-2,TRBV5-1,NA,NA,TGCGCCAGCAGCTATCCGAGGGGCAACACCGGGGAGCTGTTTTTT,CASSYPRGNTGELFF
TRBJ1-6,TRBV5-6,few,NA,TGTGCCAGCAGCCCGCCAGGGAAGGGTTCACCCCTCCACTTT,CASSPPGKGSPLHF
TRBJ2-3,TRBV5-1,NA,NA,TGCGCCAGCAGCTCTGTAGGGTCCGGGGCAGATACGCAGTATTTT,CASSSVGSGADTQYF
TRBJ2-7,TRBV4-1,few,NA,TGCGCCAGCAGCCAAGGGCCCCAGACATCGCTTAATCCCTACGAGCAGTACTTC,CASSQGPQTSLNPYEQYF
TRBJ1-1,TRBV5-1,NA,TRBD1,TGCGCCAGTCGCAGGACAGGGAACCAGAACACTGAAGCTTTCTTT,CASRRTGNQNTEAFF
TRBJ1-1,TRBV28,NA,NA,TGTGCCAGCAGTTTTGGGCAGAGACTGAACACTGAAGCTTTCTTT,CASSFGQRLNTEAFF
TRBJ2-7,TRBV4-1,NA,NA,TGCGCCAGCAGCCGGGGCCAAGGGGGTGAAACTTACGAGCAGTACTTC,CASSRGQGGETYEQYF
TRBJ2-7,TRBV6-5,NA,TRBD1,TGTGCCAGCAGTTACTGGGGACAGGGGTCCTACGAGCAGTACTTC,CASSYWGQGSYEQYF
TRBJ2-7,TRBV7-2,once,NA,TGTGCCAGCAGCTTAGGCGGGGACGTCGAAGGGTACTTC,CASSLGGDVEGYF
TRBJ2-7,TRBV6-6,NA,NA,TGTGCCAGCAGTTACTCCGGACTGGCCTACGAGCAGTACTTC,CASSYSGLAYEQYF
TRBJ1-2,TRBV5-4,NA,TRBD1,TGTGCCAGCAGCCGGACCCAGGGGGTCCTCTATGGCTACACCTTC,CASSRTQGVLYGYTF
TRBJ1-5,TRBV6-5,NA,NA,TGTGCCAGCAGTTACGCAGGGGTCAACAATCAGCCCCAGCATTTT,CASSYAGVNNQPQHF
TRBJ2-1,TRBV10-3,NA,NA,TGTGCCATCAGCCCCGATCTCGACGGCGGCGAGCAGTTCTTC,CAISPDLDGGEQFF
TRBJ1-1,TRBV5-1,NA,NA,TGCGCCAGCAGCTTCGGGGGAGGAAACACTGAAGCTTTCTTT,CASSFGGGNTEAFF
TRBJ1-2,TRBV19,NA,NA,TGTGCCAGTAGTATGTCTCCCGACGGGGTTCAGGTCGGTGGCTACACCTTC,CASSMSPDGVQVGGYTF
TRBJ1-1,TRBV5-1,few,NA,TGCGCCAGCAGGTACAGTCTCGACACTGAAGCTTTCTTT,CASRYSLDTEAFF
TRBJ2-5,TRBV2,few,TRBD2,TGTGCCAGCAGGGCAGAGTGGAGCGGGGGGCAAGAGACCCAGTACTTC,CASRAEWSGGQETQYF
TRBJ2-5,TRBV5-1,NA,NA,TGCGCCAGCAGCCAGGGTCTCTCAGGGGGGCGCGGGGAGATCCAGTACTTC,CASSQGLSGGRGEIQYF
TRBJ2-7,TRBV19,NA,TRBD1,TGTGCCAGGGACCGGGACAGGACTCCTGCCGAGCAGTACTTC,CARDRDRTPAEQYF
TRBJ1-2,TRBV18,NA,TRBD1,TGTGCCAGCTCACAGGGACAGGGGGCTGGCTACACCTTC,CASSQGQGAGYTF
TRBJ1-1,TRBV5-1,NA,TRBD1,TGCGCCAGCAGCTTCTATCCCCGGACAGGGAAAGACACTGAAGCTTTCTTT,CASSFYPRTGKDTEAFF
TRBJ1-4,TRBV19,NA,TRBD1,TGTGCCAGTAGTATCCCCTCCGACAGGGGTAAAAAACTGTTTTTT,CASSIPSDRGKKLFF
TRBJ2-7,TRBV27,NA,NA,TGTGCCAGCAGTTTCGGTTACGAGCAGTACTTC,CASSFGYEQYF
TRBJ1-1,TRBV27,NA,NA,TGTGCCAGCAGTTTCAGTATCGGGGGCGAGAGCGAAGCTTTCTTT,CASSFSIGGESEAFF
TRBJ1-1,TRBV30,NA,TRBD1,TGTGCCTGGAGTGTTGGGCAGGGGGGGACTGAAGCTTTCTTT,CAWSVGQGGTEAFF
TRBJ2-7,TRBV5-5,NA,NA,TGTGCCAGCAGCTTGGAGGCAGGGATCCAGCGCGAGCAGTACTTC,CASSLEAGIQREQYF
TRBJ1-4,TRBV19,NA,TRBD1,TGTGCCAGTAGTAAGTCCCCGACAGGGGATAATGAAAAACTGTTTTTT,CASSKSPTGDNEKLFF
TRBJ1-2,TRBV19,NA,NA,TGTGCCAGTAGGATCCCTGGAAACTATGGCTACACCTTC,CASRIPGNYGYTF
TRBJ2-2,TRBV11-3,NA,NA,TGTGCCAGCAGAGGTCAGGGATCCGGGGAGCTGTTTTTT,CASRGQGSGELFF
TRBJ1-4,TRBV5-5,NA,NA,TGTGCCAGCAGCTTGGAAGACAGCCTTACAGAAAAACTGTTTTTT,CASSLEDSLTEKLFF
TRBJ1-2,TRBV29-1,few,NA,TGCAGCGTGGGGACGGACGAAGCCACTAACTATGGCTACACCTTC,CSVGTDEATNYGYTF